Below, 14 T cell receptor beta chains from the same sample are listed, as sequenced in a study of shared clonotypes between healthy human individuals. Profiling relied on immunoSEQ multiplex PCR, and the TCRdb table lists in-frame clones only, not all of them. The profile shows about 2.2 million clones, 93% of them singletons. The naive CD8 population came from CD45RO-negative cells selected for CCR7, without terminally differentiated effector memory CD45RA+ cells. Sequencing input: naive CD8+ T cells from PBMCs. Receptors originate from a man aged 18 to 30 in good health. Some clones in this sample may be carry-over from other donors' samples.

The V call is TRBV27, the J call TRBJ2-7, with TRBD1 matching 7 bases. The CDR3 runs 15 residues. Unmatched junction bases numbered 11, after V lost 8 bases and J lost 1 base. Germline CDR1 MNHEY, CDR2 SMNVEV (reference sequence). The CDR3 here is CASRLGQSPSYEQYF. CDR3 nucleotide sequence: TGTGCCAGCCGGTTGGGACAGAGCCCTTCCTACGAGCAGTACTTC.

The rearrangement uses TRBV6-1 and TRBJ2-7; D gene unclear. V lost 10 bases and J 4 bases, leaving 14 bases between the germline ends. This CDR3 spans 12 amino acids. Germline CDR1 and CDR2: MNHNS and SASEGT. CDR3 in amino acids: CATRGPLYEQYF. In DNA form, the CDR3 reads TGTGCCACCCGTGGCCCCCTTTACGAGCAGTACTTC.

This chain joins TRBV27 and TRBJ2-2, with 7 bases aligning to TRBD1. Germline loops: CDR1 MNHEY, CDR2 SMNVEV (reference sequence). Trimming removed 7 bases from V and 6 bases from J; junction bases left unmatched: 14. The CDR3 covers 16 residues. CDR3 in DNA: TGTGCCAGCACAACTACAGGGGTGATAGATCCCGGGGAGCTGTTTTTT. It yields the protein CASTTTGVIDPGELFF.

This clone has just one count. The J gene is TRBJ2-7, the V gene TRBV7-6, with 7 bases matching TRBD1. Germline loops: CDR1 SGHVS, CDR2 FNYEAQ. This CDR3 spans 15 amino acids. Trimming at V came to 1 base and at J to 3 bases, leaving 6 bases not matched to a gene. CDR3 in amino acids: CASSLDRGALYEQYF. CDR3 DNA sequence: TGTGCCAGCAGCTTAGACAGGGGTGCCCTCTACGAGCAGTACTTC.

The rearrangement links TRBV6-5 to TRBJ1-1; D perhaps matches TRBD1 (5 bases). Trimming cost V 0 bases and J 5 bases, with 13 bases left between them. Germline CDR1 MNHEY, CDR2 SVGAGI. CDR3 length: 15 amino acids. CDR3 residues: CASSYSQGMVTEAFF. As DNA, the CDR3 is TGTGCCAGCAGTTACTCCCAGGGAATGGTTACTGAAGCTTTCTTT.

This clone was seen a handful of times. The sample holds other DNA sequences that translate to the same CDR3. The rearrangement uses TRBV27 and TRBJ2-7; TRBD2 matches 7 bases. The J segment lost 3 bases and the V segment lost 3 bases, leaving 5 bases of the junction unmatched. CDR1 is MNHEY, CDR2 SMNVEV, per germline (reference sequence). The CDR3 totals 14 residues. The CDR3 DNA sequence: TGTGCCAGCAGTTTTGCGGGAGTCGGCTACGAGCAGTACTTC. Protein sequence: CASSFAGVGYEQYF.

CDR3 region: CASSSLTEQFF. Here the CDR3 DNA reads TGTGCCAGCAGTTCCTTAACAGAGCAGTTCTTC. The rearrangement uses TRBV25-1 and TRBJ2-1; no firm D call. The length of the CDR3 is 11 residues. The germline gives CDR1 MGHDK, CDR2 SYGVNS. V gave up 5 bases and J gave up 10 bases, with 9 bases separating them.

V gene TRBV5-1 combines with J gene TRBJ2-2, with D perhaps given as TRBD1 or TRBD2 (5 bases each). The CDR3 loop spans 15 amino acids. Germline V lookup: CDR1 SGHRS, CDR2 YFSETQ. V lost 2 bases to trimming and J lost 5 bases, with 13 bases between them. The CDR3 DNA is TGCGCCAGCAGCTTCGGCAGGGAGAGAACCGGGGAGCTGTTTTTT. Encoded protein: CASSFGRERTGELFF. Variable domain in full (rest from reference TRBV5-1 and TRBJ2-2): KAGVTQTPRYLIKTRGQQVTLSCSPISGHRSVSWYQQTPGQGLQFLFEYFSETQRNKGNFPGRFSGRQFSNSRSEMNVSTLELGDSALYLCASSFGRERTGELFFGEGSRLTVL.

V gene TRBV6-6 combines with J gene TRBJ2-1; unclear D gene. Trimming shortened V by 0 bases and J by 4 bases, and 13 bases separated the two germline ends. CDR3 length: 16 amino acids. Germline CDR1 and CDR2: MNHNY and SVGAGI (reference sequence). CDR3 loop: CASSYSSGWDYNEQFF. The CDR3 nucleotides are TGTGCCAGCAGTTACTCGTCGGGTTGGGATTACAATGAGCAGTTCTTC.

This clone was detected once. The V and J genes are TRBV5-1 and TRBJ2-4; 9 bases are a match to TRBD1. J was trimmed by 7 bases and V by 4 bases; bases with no gene match: 6. CDR3 size: 14 residues. Per germline, CDR1 SGHRS and CDR2 YFSETQ. CDR3 bases: TGCGCCAGCAGCGCCACAGGGGGCCTGAACATTCAGTACTTC. It yields the protein CASSATGGLNIQYF.

This chain connects TRBV7-9 to TRBJ1-2; D is uncertain. The germline V gene has CDR1 SEHNR and CDR2 FQNEAQ (reference sequence). The length of the CDR3 is 16 residues. V was pared by 4 bases and J by 3 bases, with 18 bases between. The CDR3 DNA follows: TGTGCCAGCAGCTCCGATACATCAGAGGTTTACTATGGCTACACCTTC. Translated, it gives CASSSDTSEVYYGYTF.

The chain has TRBV11-2 and TRBJ2-4; tentatively, D is TRBD1 or TRBD2 (5 bases each). Germline assignment: CDR1 SGHAT and CDR2 FQNNGV. The CDR3 covers 16 residues. Trimming removed 7 bases at V and 1 base at J, with 17 bases between. The CDR3 here is CASKNSGRVAKNIQYF. The CDR3 nucleotides read TGTGCCAGCAAGAATTCGGGGCGCGTGGCCAAAAACATTCAGTACTTC.

The chain uses TRBV7-9 and TRBJ1-4; perhaps TRBD1 as D (5 bases). Deletions cut 5 bases from V and 0 bases from J, with 22 bases between. The CDR3 runs 19 residues. The germline V gene encodes CDR1 SEHNR and CDR2 FQNEAQ (reference sequence). The CDR3: CASSPPGQRGSPTNEKLFF. The CDR3, as DNA: TGTGCCAGCAGCCCCCCGGGGCAGCGCGGGTCTCCAACTAATGAAAAACTGTTTTTT.

The chain is built from TRBV5-4 and TRBJ2-2, with 13 bases aligning to TRBD2. Germline V gives CDR1 SGHNT, CDR2 YYREEE (reference sequence). The CDR3 is 19 residues long. The V and J ends lost 0 bases and 2 bases, in that order; junction bases with no gene match: 7. Here the CDR3 DNA reads TGTGCCAGCAGCTTGGCACTAGCGGGAGGGCTTAAAAACACCGGGGAGCTGTTTTTT. Translated: CASSLALAGGLKNTGELFF.